This T cell receptor beta chain was recorded in a study of blood T cell repertoires in COVID-19. Whole-study context: Some COVID-19 samples were acute and others convalescent; all came from the United States, Italy and Spain.

Adults between roughly 18 and 89 years of age took part from approximately 24 US areas. Cohort assignment relied on participant-reported clinical history. Deletions cut 1 base from V and 4 bases from J, with 10 bases between. The CDR3 length is 14 residues. Germline V gives CDR1 SEHNR, CDR2 FQNEAQ (reference sequence). Measured with immunoSEQ multiplex PCR; TCRdb has only the in-frame clones, and not every one. Seen here are approximately 300,000 clones, 90% observed once, and the top ten hold around 4.2%. Sequencing was carried out using PBMCs or T cells enriched from blood (not recorded which). This receptor was taken from a woman in her thirties who had been exposed to COVID-19. The chain recombines TRBV7-9 with TRBJ1-1; D is unclear. The CDR3 protein is CASSLVIGSTEAFF. CDR3 nucleotide sequence: TGTGCCAGCAGCTTAGTCATTGGGAGCACTGAAGCTTTCTTT.